A selection of T cell receptor beta chains follows, all from one sample in a study of blood T cell repertoires in COVID-19. Using immunoSEQ multiplex PCR, the repertoire was profiled, and TCRdb retains in-frame clones only, with some absent. Found here are 250,000 or so clones, about 90% of them singletons; the top ten hold roughly 3%. Input material: PBMCs or T cells enriched from blood (not recorded which). These receptors all come from a woman in her thirties or forties who had been exposed to COVID-19. CDR3s include the opening cysteine and the closing phenylalanine or tryptophan. A D gene is named only where the DNA matches it firmly. Size is stated for part of the rows, as once, few or many counts, or as a class when the clone is expanded.

j_call clone_size v_call d_call cdr3_aa cdr3_nt
TRBJ2-3 - TRBV3-1/TRBV3-2 - CAVGERAGVTNTQYF TGTGCCGTCGGGGAAAGGGCAGGGGTCACAAATACGCAGTATTTT
TRBJ2-5 - TRBV30 - CAWSPGGETQYF TGTGCCTGGAGTCCTGGGGGGGAGACCCAGTACTTC
TRBJ2-1 - TRBV9 TRBD2 CASSGERGPSSYNEQFF TGTGCCAGCAGCGGAGAGCGGGGCCCTAGCTCCTACAATGAGCAGTTCTTC
TRBJ1-2 - TRBV6-1 - CASSEMGLYGYTF TGTGCCAGCAGTGAGATGGGGCTCTATGGCTACACCTTC
TRBJ1-1 - TRBV4-3 TRBD1 CASSQVPGQGITEAFF TGCGCCAGCAGCCAAGTCCCGGGACAGGGTATCACTGAAGCTTTCTTT
TRBJ1-2 - TRBV7-6 TRBD1 CASSLGLAGGDYGYTF TGTGCCAGCAGCTTAGGACTTGCAGGGGGTGACTATGGCTACACCTTC
TRBJ1-2 - TRBV3-1/TRBV3-2 - CASSQGGYGYTF TGTGCCAGCAGCCAGGGGGGCTATGGCTACACCTTC
TRBJ1-2 - TRBV6-5 TRBD1 CASRGQGYYYGYTF TGTGCCAGCAGGGGACAGGGATACTACTATGGCTACACCTTC
TRBJ1-6 - TRBV27 TRBD1 CASRYAGTGNPLHF TGTGCCAGCAGATATGCCGGGACAGGGAACCCCCTCCACTTT
TRBJ1-4 - TRBV10-3 - CAISDYTWGQATNEKLFF TGTGCCATCAGTGATTATACTTGGGGGCAGGCGACTAATGAAAAACTGTTTTTT
TRBJ2-1 - TRBV3-1/TRBV3-2 TRBD2 CASSQASGSNNEQFF TGTGCCAGCAGCCAAGCTAGCGGGAGTAACAATGAGCAGTTCTTC
TRBJ1-2 - TRBV6-2/TRBV6-3 - CASSPSKGQHPDRPYGYTF TGTGCCAGCAGTCCCAGCAAAGGACAGCACCCCGACAGGCCCTATGGCTACACCTTC
TRBJ2-2 - TRBV5-1 - CASRSYRDTGELFF TGTGCCAGCAGGTCGTACAGGGACACCGGGGAGCTGTTTTTT
TRBJ2-5 - TRBV5-1 TRBD2 CASRPGLAGLETQYF TGCGCCAGCAGGCCCGGACTAGCGGGGCTGGAGACCCAGTACTTC
TRBJ2-1 - TRBV12-5 TRBD1 CASGLVQGYYNEQFF TGTGCTAGTGGTTTGGTACAGGGGTACTACAATGAGCAGTTCTTC
TRBJ1-2 - TRBV11-2 TRBD1 CASSSPRGQSYGYTF TGTGCCAGCAGCTCCCCCAGGGGGCAGTCCTATGGCTACACCTTC
TRBJ1-1 - TRBV12-3/TRBV12-4 TRBD1 CASSNGQGAFF TGTGCCAGCAGCAATGGACAGGGGGCTTTCTTT
TRBJ1-2 - TRBV7-8 - CASSFTGSYGYTF TGTGCCAGCAGCTTCACAGGGTCCTATGGCTACACCTTC
TRBJ2-4 - TRBV19 TRBD1 CASSTTGVAKNIQYF TGTGCCAGTAGTACCACAGGGGTGGCCAAAAACATTCAGTACTTC
TRBJ2-6 - TRBV19 - CASSTSGQLFSGANVLTF TGTGCCAGTAGTACTTCGGGACAACTCTTCTCTGGGGCCAACGTCCTGACTTTC
TRBJ1-6 - TRBV5-5 - CASKAGELSSYNSPLHF TGTGCCAGCAAGGCGGGAGAGTTAAGCTCCTATAATTCACCCCTCCACTTT
TRBJ1-1 - TRBV27 TRBD1 CASKNYRGWMNTEAFF TGTGCCAGCAAAAACTACAGGGGGTGGATGAACACTGAAGCTTTCTTT
TRBJ2-2 once TRBV7-3 - CASSLRGDRNTGELFF TGTGCCAGCAGCTTAAGAGGCGACAGGAACACCGGGGAGCTGTTTTTT
TRBJ1-5 - TRBV27 - CASSQGLNQPQHF TGTGCCAGCAGTCAAGGACTCAATCAGCCCCAGCATTTT
TRBJ2-3 - TRBV3-1/TRBV3-2 TRBD2 CASSHARGGPTDTQYF TGTGCCAGCAGCCATGCCCGGGGGGGCCCCACAGATACGCAGTATTTT